This T cell receptor (beta chain) was documented in a study of cytotoxic CD8 clonotypes in ibrutinib-treated CLL. On this clone itself: Its antigen is not identified.

General observations from the study: Sample timing was unmatched between remission and later-progressing patients; lymph nodes unstudied.

Produced via immunoSEQ multiplex PCR; TCRdb's table is partial and in-frame only. The sample contains about 130,000 clones, around three quarters of which appear only once. The germline V gene encodes CDR1 KGHSH and CDR2 LQKENI. V gave up 8 bases and J gave up 2 bases; unmatched junction bases: 7. This CDR3 has 14 amino acids. The TCR was taken from a human donor with chronic lymphocytic leukemia. The J gene is TRBJ2-7, the V gene TRBV18; TRBD1 agrees at 9 bases. The specimen was PBMCs, collected after 12 months of ibrutinib treatment. The chain's CDR3 is CASNRDRVTYEQYF. Here the CDR3 DNA reads TGTGCCAGCAACCGGGACAGGGTGACCTACGAGCAGTACTTC.